This is a list of T cell receptor beta chains from one sample in a study of T cell repertoires in cytomegalovirus infection. MiXCR, applied by TCRdb to the reads, yields one record per CDR3 protein. The sample lists fewer than 350,000 distinct CDR3 sequences, around a sixth occurring once. Source material: PBMCs. The source is a human donor in good health (CMV status not recorded). Some clones in this sample may be carry-over from other donors' samples. The CDR3 runs from the conserved cysteine through the conserved F or W. The order of the fields is CDR3 protein, CDR3 DNA, D gene, clone size, V gene, J gene. D genes are given only for firm matches. Only some rows state a clone size, as once, few, many or a class for expanded clones.

CDR3 protein: CASSPHPRQRNTEAFF
CDR3 DNA: TGTGCCAGCAGTCCCCACCCCCGACAAAGAAACACTGAAGCTTTCTTT
D gene: NA
clone size: many
V gene: TRBV6-2/TRBV6-3
J gene: TRBJ1-1

CDR3 protein: CASSIGSYTEAFF
CDR3 DNA: TGTGCCAGTAGTATCGGCAGTTACACTGAAGCTTTCTTT
D gene: NA
clone size: many
V gene: TRBV19
J gene: TRBJ1-1

CDR3 protein: CSARDHKGSDEQFF
CDR3 DNA: TGCAGTGCTAGAGATCATAAGGGAAGCGATGAGCAGTTCTTC
D gene: NA
clone size: few
V gene: TRBV20-1
J gene: TRBJ2-1

CDR3 protein: CASRKGLVTDTQYF
CDR3 DNA: TGTGCCAGCCGGAAAGGACTAGTCACAGATACGCAGTATTTT
D gene: TRBD2
clone size: NA
V gene: TRBV27
J gene: TRBJ2-3

CDR3 protein: CASSQSGQANNSPLHF
CDR3 DNA: TGTGCCAGCAGCCAAAGTGGACAGGCGAACAATTCACCCCTCCACTTT
D gene: TRBD1
clone size: few
V gene: TRBV4-2
J gene: TRBJ1-6

CDR3 protein: CSANRDGYYGYTF
CDR3 DNA: TGCAGTGCTAACCGGGACGGCTACTATGGCTACACCTTC
D gene: NA
clone size: NA
V gene: TRBV20-1
J gene: TRBJ1-2

CDR3 protein: CASSAGGNQPQHF
CDR3 DNA: TGTGCCAGCAGTGCTGGGGGCAATCAGCCCCAGCATTTT
D gene: NA
clone size: NA
V gene: TRBV6-4
J gene: TRBJ1-5

CDR3 protein: CSVEPAAEAFF
CDR3 DNA: TGCAGCGTTGAGCCGGCAGCAGAAGCTTTCTTT
D gene: NA
clone size: NA
V gene: TRBV29-1
J gene: TRBJ1-1

CDR3 protein: CASSATTTNEKLFF
CDR3 DNA: TGTGCCAGTAGTGCGACAACAACTAATGAAAAACTGTTTTTT
D gene: NA
clone size: once
V gene: TRBV19
J gene: TRBJ1-4

CDR3 protein: CASSLESTSGGGGTDTQYF
CDR3 DNA: TGTGCCAGCAGTTTAGAGTCGACTAGCGGGGGCGGAGGCACAGATACGCAGTATTTT
D gene: TRBD2
clone size: few
V gene: TRBV27
J gene: TRBJ2-3

CDR3 protein: CASSYATDYGYTF
CDR3 DNA: TGTGCCAGCAGTTACGCGACAGATTATGGCTACACCTTC
D gene: NA
clone size: many
V gene: TRBV6-5
J gene: TRBJ1-2

CDR3 protein: CASSLLSYQPQHF
CDR3 DNA: TGTGCCAGCAGTTTACTGTCGTATCAGCCCCAGCATTTT
D gene: NA
clone size: few
V gene: TRBV12-3/TRBV12-4
J gene: TRBJ1-5

CDR3 protein: CASSYSGPSYEQYF
CDR3 DNA: TGTGCCAGCAGTTACTCCGGGCCATCCTACGAGCAGTACTTC
D gene: NA
clone size: NA
V gene: TRBV6-6
J gene: TRBJ2-7

CDR3 protein: CASSFRAEAFF
CDR3 DNA: TGTGCCAGCAGTTTCCGCGCCGAGGCTTTCTTT
D gene: NA
clone size: many
V gene: TRBV12-3/TRBV12-4
J gene: TRBJ1-1